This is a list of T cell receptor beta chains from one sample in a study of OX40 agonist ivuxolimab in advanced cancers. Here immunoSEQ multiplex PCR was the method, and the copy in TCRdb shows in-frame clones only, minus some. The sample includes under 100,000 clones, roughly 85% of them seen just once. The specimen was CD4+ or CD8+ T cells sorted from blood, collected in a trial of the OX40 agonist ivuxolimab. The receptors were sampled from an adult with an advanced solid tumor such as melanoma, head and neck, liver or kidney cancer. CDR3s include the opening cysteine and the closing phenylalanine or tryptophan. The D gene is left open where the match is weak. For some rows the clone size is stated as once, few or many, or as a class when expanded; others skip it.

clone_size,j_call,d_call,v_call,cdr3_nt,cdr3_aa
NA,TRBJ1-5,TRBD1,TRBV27,TGTGCCAGCAGTCCCCTGGACAGGGACCAGCCCCAGCATTTT,CASSPLDRDQPQHF
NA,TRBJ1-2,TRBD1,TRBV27,TGTGCCAGCAGTCTGGACAGGGATCGGGGCTACACCTTC,CASSLDRDRGYTF
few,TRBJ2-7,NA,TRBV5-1,TGCGCCAGCAGCTTGGGTCCTGGAAGCTCCTACGAGCAGTACTTC,CASSLGPGSSYEQYF
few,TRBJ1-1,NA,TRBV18,TGTGCCAGCTCACAGTGGGCAGGCGACAACACTGAAGCTTTCTTT,CASSQWAGDNTEAFF
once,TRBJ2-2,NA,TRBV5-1,TGCGCCAGCAGCTTGGACTATCCCGGGGAGCTGTTTTTT,CASSLDYPGELFF
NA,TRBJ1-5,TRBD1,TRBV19,TGTGCCAGTAGTAATAAACAGGGGTCTCAGCCCCAGCATTTT,CASSNKQGSQPQHF
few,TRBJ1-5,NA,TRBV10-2,TGCGCCAGCAGTAAACAGCTTGGACGAGATAGCAATCAGCCCCAGCATTTT,CASSKQLGRDSNQPQHF
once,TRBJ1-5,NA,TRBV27,TGTGCCAGCAGTAGAGCTGGTCAGCCCCAGCATTTT,CASSRAGQPQHF
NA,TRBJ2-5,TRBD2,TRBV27,TGTGCCAGCAGTTTACTCTACGGGGGGGTAGAGGAGACCCAGTACTTC,CASSLLYGGVEETQYF
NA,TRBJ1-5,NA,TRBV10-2,TGCGCCAGCACCTGGGGGGAGAATCAGCCCCAGCATTTT,CASTWGENQPQHF
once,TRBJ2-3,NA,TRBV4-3,TGCGCCAGCAGCCAAGGACAGAGCACAGATACGCAGTATTTT,CASSQGQSTDTQYF
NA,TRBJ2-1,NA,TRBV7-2,TGTGCCAGCAGCTCGGAGGTAGGTAATGAGCAGTTCTTC,CASSSEVGNEQFF
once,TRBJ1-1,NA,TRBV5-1,TGCGCCAGCAGCTTGGCCCCGGGCGGGGACACTGAAGCTTTCTTT,CASSLAPGGDTEAFF
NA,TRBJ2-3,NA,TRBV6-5,TGTGCCAGCAGACAAGGTCTATACACAGATACGCAGTATTTT,CASRQGLYTDTQYF
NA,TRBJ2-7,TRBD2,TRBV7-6,TGTGCCAGCAGCCCGACTAGCGGGGGACAATACGAGCAGTACTTC,CASSPTSGGQYEQYF
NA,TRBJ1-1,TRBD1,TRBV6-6,TGTGCCAGCAGTTACCCCGGACAGGGAATGTCAGCTTTCTTT,CASSYPGQGMSAFF
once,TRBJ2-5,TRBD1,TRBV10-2,TGCGCCAGCAGTGAACGTCGTGGACAGGGGGCGAGGGAGACCCAGTACTTC,CASSERRGQGARETQYF
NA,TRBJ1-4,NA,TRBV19,TGTGCCAGTAGATTAACGACAGATGCAACTAATGAAAAACTGTTTTTT,CASRLTTDATNEKLFF
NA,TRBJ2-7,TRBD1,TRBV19,TGTGCCAGTAGTATAGATCCGGGACAGAGGTTCTACGAGCAGTACTTC,CASSIDPGQRFYEQYF
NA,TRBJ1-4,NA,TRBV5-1,TGCGCCAGCAGCTTGGAACAGAGCCGTAATGAAAAACTGTTTTTT,CASSLEQSRNEKLFF
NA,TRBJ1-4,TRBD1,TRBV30,TGTGCCTGGAGACAGGGGTCTGCAACTAATGAAAAACTGTTTTTT,CAWRQGSATNEKLFF
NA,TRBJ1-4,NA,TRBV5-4,TGTGCCAGCAGCCCCGAACCCCGAAATGAAAAACTGTTTTTT,CASSPEPRNEKLFF
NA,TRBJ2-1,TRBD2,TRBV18,TGTGCCAGCTCACCACTCCAAGCGGGGGGGCCCAATGAGCAGTTCTTC,CASSPLQAGGPNEQFF
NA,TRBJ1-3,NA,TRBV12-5,TGTGCTAGTGGTTTGGTACCCGCGAACACCATATATTTT,CASGLVPANTIYF
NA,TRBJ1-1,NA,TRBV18,TGTGCCAGCTCACCAGGCAGTCAGAACACTGAAGCTTTCTTT,CASSPGSQNTEAFF
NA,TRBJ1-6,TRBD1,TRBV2,TGTGCCAGCAGGGAACAGGGGGCGCGAAATTCACCCCTCCACTTT,CASREQGARNSPLHF
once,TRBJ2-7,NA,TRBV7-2,TGTGCCAGCAGCTTGGCCCCAACACTCTCCTACGAGCAGTACTTC,CASSLAPTLSYEQYF
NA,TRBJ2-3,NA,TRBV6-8,TGTGCCAGCAGTTACGCCACGCTAGGAATGGATACGCAGTATTTT,CASSYATLGMDTQYF
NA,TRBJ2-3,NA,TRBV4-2,TGTGCCAGCAGCCAGCAGGTGCGGAGCGGGCTCCGGGAAGATACGCAGTATTTT,CASSQQVRSGLREDTQYF
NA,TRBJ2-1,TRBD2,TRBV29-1,TGCAGCGTTGCATGGGGGGGTTACAATGAGCAGTTCTTC,CSVAWGGYNEQFF
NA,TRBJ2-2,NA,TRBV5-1,TGCGCCAGCAGCGAAAAACAGGGTAACGGGGAGCTGTTTTTT,CASSEKQGNGELFF
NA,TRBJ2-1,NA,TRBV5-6,TGTGCCAGCAGCTATTACAATGAGCAGTTCTTC,CASSYYNEQFF
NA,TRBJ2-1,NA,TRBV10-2,TGCGCCAGCAGTGAGGCCGGGGACTACAATGAGCAGTTCTTC,CASSEAGDYNEQFF
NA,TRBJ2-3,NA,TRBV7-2,TGTGCCAGCAGCTTAGTCCCGAACACAGATACGCAGTATTTT,CASSLVPNTDTQYF
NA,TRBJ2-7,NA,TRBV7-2,TGTGCCAGCAGCTCAGGGGGAGGGGGGTACTACGAGCAGTACTTC,CASSSGGGGYYEQYF
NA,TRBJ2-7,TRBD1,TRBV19,TGTGCCAGTAGTGGACGAGGGACAGTCAGCTCCTACGAGCAGTACTTC,CASSGRGTVSSYEQYF
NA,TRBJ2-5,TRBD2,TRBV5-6,TGTGCCAGCAGCCCTCCGGCGGGGGGGGAGACCCAGTACTTC,CASSPPAGGETQYF
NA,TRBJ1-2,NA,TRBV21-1,TGTGCCAGCAGTCCCGCGGTGAGGCCCATTAACTATGGCTACACCTTC,CASSPAVRPINYGYTF
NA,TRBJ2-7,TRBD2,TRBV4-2,TGTGCCAGCAGCCAAACAAGCGGGGAAGCCTACGAGCAGTACTTC,CASSQTSGEAYEQYF
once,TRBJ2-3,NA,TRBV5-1,TGCGCCAGCAGCTTGGTGGGCTCGGTCCTGGATACGCAGTATTTT,CASSLVGSVLDTQYF
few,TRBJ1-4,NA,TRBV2,TGTGCCGGGACGGGCGCGGATGAAAAACTGTTTTTT,CAGTGADEKLFF
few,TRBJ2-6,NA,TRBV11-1,TGTGCCAGCAGCTTTAGGGGGAACTCTGGGGCCAACGTCCTGACTTTC,CASSFRGNSGANVLTF
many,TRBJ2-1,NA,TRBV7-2,TGTGCCAGCAGCTTCCTCCGGGACTCCCAGTTCTTC,CASSFLRDSQFF
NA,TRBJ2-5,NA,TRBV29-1,TGCAGCGTGGTCCAGTCACAAGAGACCCAGTACTTC,CSVVQSQETQYF